This TCR beta chain stems from a study of technical replicates of blood from several donors. This clone was counted once. Generated by immunoSEQ multiplex PCR, the TCRdb table keeps only in-frame clones and is missing some. The table records approximately 78,000 clones, just under 97% of them present only once. The CDR3 covers 16 residues. Trimming stripped 4 bases from V and 0 bases from J, with 13 bases between. Germline loops: CDR1 SGHDN, CDR2 FVKESK. Sequenced: T cells isolated from PBMCs. The sequence was collected from a human donor in good health. The chain has TRBV14 and TRBJ1-5; D is possibly TRBD1 (5 bases). The CDR3 protein is CASSPEEGASNQPQHF. CDR3 bases: TGTGCCAGCAGCCCAGAAGAAGGGGCTAGCAATCAGCCCCAGCATTTT.